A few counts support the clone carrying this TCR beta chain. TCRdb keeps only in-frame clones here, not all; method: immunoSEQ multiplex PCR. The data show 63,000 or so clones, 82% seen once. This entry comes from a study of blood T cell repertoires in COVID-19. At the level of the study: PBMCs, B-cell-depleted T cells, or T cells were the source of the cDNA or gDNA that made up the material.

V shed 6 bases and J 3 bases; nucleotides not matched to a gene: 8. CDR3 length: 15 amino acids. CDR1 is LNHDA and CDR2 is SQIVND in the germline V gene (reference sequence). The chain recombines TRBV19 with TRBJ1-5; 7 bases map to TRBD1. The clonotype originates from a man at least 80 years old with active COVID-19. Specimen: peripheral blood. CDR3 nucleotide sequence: TGTGCCAGTAGAGTTGACAGGGCATTCAATCAGCCCCAGCATTTT. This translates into CASRVDRAFNQPQHF.